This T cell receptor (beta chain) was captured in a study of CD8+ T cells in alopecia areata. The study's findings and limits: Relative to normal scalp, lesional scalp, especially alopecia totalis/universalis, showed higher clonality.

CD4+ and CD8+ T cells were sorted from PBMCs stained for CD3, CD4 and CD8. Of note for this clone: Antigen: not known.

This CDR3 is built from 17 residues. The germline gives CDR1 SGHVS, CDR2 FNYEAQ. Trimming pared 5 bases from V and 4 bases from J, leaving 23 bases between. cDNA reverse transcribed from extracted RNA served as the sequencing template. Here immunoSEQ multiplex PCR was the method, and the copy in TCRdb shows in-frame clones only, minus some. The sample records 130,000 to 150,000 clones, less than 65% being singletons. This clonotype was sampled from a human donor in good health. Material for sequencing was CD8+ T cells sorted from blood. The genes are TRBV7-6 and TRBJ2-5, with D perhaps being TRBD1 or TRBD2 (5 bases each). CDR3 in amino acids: CASSIGPGRSFGETQYF. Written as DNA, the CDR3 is TGTGCCAGCAGCATAGGTCCGGGACGGAGCTTCGGAGAGACCCAGTACTTC.